The 20 T cell receptor beta chains reported below all come from one sample, sequenced in a study of OX40 agonist ivuxolimab in advanced cancers. The repertoire was sequenced with immunoSEQ multiplex PCR; TCRdb's copy has only in-frame clones and lacks some. In the table there are roughly 65,000 clones, roughly 82% of which are singletons. Sequenced material: CD4+ or CD8+ T cells sorted from blood, taken in a trial of the OX40 agonist ivuxolimab. Receptors were obtained from an adult with an advanced solid tumor such as melanoma, head and neck, liver or kidney cancer.

This clone appeared a single time. The genes are TRBV6-1 and TRBJ2-1, with TRBD1 matching over 7 bases. Germline V gene lookup returns CDR1 MNHNS and CDR2 SASEGT. V trimming: 4 bases; J trimming: 16 bases; junction bases outside the gene matches: 7. This CDR3 comprises 11 residues. The CDR3 coding sequence is TGTGCCAGCAGTGTACAGGGGCCTTCTTTCTTC. Residues: CASSVQGPSFF.

This chain uses TRBV7-2 with TRBJ1-1; D might be TRBD1 (5 bases). The V end lost 2 bases, the J end lost 7 bases, and 8 bases lay between the germline ends. CDR1 is SGHTA and CDR2 is FQGNSA in the germline V gene. The CDR3 contains 12 residues. CDR3 sequence reads: CASSLTRGEAFF. DNA of the CDR3: TGTGCCAGCAGCTTAACGAGGGGTGAAGCTTTCTTT. Full variable domain (remainder filled in from reference TRBV7-2 and TRBJ1-1): GAGVSQSPSNKVTEKGKDVELRCDPISGHTALYWYRQSLGQGLEFLIYFQGNSAPDKSGLPSDRFSAERTGGSVSTLTIQRTQQEDSAVYLCASSLTRGEAFFGQGTRLTVV.

V gene TRBV6-6 combines with J gene TRBJ1-5, with D maybe TRBD1 (5 bases). The germline gives CDR1 MNHNY, CDR2 SVGAGI (reference sequence). V lost 6 bases, J lost 2 bases, and 11 bases lay in between. The CDR3 consists of 14 residues. CDR3 in amino acids: CASRDGGGNQPQHF. CDR3 nucleotide sequence: TGTGCCAGCAGAGATGGGGGGGGCAATCAGCCCCAGCATTTT.

The chain uses TRBV6-1 and TRBJ2-1; TRBD2 aligns across 9 bases. Germline values: CDR1 MNHNS, CDR2 SASEGT. V was clipped by 7 bases and J by 4 bases; unmatched bases: 5. CDR3 size: 14 residues. This chain's CDR3 is CASTTSGLYNEQFF. The CDR3 nucleotides read TGTGCCAGCACGACTAGCGGACTATACAATGAGCAGTTCTTC.

This clone occurred once. V and J are TRBV5-1 and TRBJ2-2; no firm D call. Germline CDR1 reads SGHRS; CDR2 reads YFSETQ. Trimming took 0 bases from V and 6 from J, leaving 9 bases between them. This CDR3 region has 14 residues. The CDR3, as DNA: TGCGCCAGCAGCTTGGCCCTATTTCCCGGGGAGCTGTTTTTT. Translation gives CASSLALFPGELFF. Using reference TRBV5-1 and TRBJ2-2 for the parts outside the CDR3, the full variable domain is KAGVTQTPRYLIKTRGQQVTLSCSPISGHRSVSWYQQTPGQGLQFLFEYFSETQRNKGNFPGRFSGRQFSNSRSEMNVSTLELGDSALYLCASSLALFPGELFFGEGSRLTVL.

The chain carries TRBV19 and TRBJ2-1, with 8 bases that match TRBD2. From germline, CDR1 is LNHDA and CDR2 SQIVND (reference sequence). The CDR3 has 14 residues. Unmatched junction bases numbered 6, after V lost 4 bases and J lost 7 bases. CDR3 protein: CASSNKLAENEQFF. The CDR3 region has the DNA TGTGCCAGTAGTAACAAACTAGCGGAAAATGAGCAGTTCTTC.

This clone has only one observation. The J gene is TRBJ2-1, the V gene TRBV4-1, with 8 bases fitting TRBD2. This CDR3 comprises 19 residues. The germline CDR1 and CDR2 sequences are MGHRA and YSYEKL. Losses at the gene ends were 0 bases for V and 4 bases for J; bases not matched to a gene: 14. The CDR3 DNA reads as TGCGCCAGCAGCCAAGATTCTTTGCGCGGGACTAGTCCTTACAATGAGCAGTTCTTC. Amino acid sequence: CASSQDSLRGTSPYNEQFF.

V gene TRBV20-1 combines with J gene TRBJ1-1, with D perhaps TRBD1 (5 bases). With 1 base removed from V and 6 bases from J, the gap between germline ends came to 6 bases. CDR3 length equals 11 residues. Germline CDR1 is DFQATT and CDR2 is SNEGSKA (reference sequence). CDR3 amino acids: CSARAGAEAFF. In DNA form, the CDR3 reads TGCAGTGCTAGAGCGGGGGCTGAAGCTTTCTTT.

This clone was seen a handful of times. This chain joins TRBV27 and TRBJ1-2; tentative D call: TRBD1 (6 bases). The CDR3 has 16 amino acids. The ends were cut back, 1 base at V and 7 bases at J, with 19 bases in the middle. The germline V gene has CDR1 MNHEY and CDR2 SMNVEV (reference sequence). CDR3 residues: CASSLLKGVRFFGYTF. CDR3 nucleotides: TGTGCCAGCAGTTTATTGAAGGGGGTCAGGTTTTTTGGCTACACCTTC.

The V gene is TRBV27, the J gene TRBJ1-2; TRBD1 agrees at 9 bases. CDR1 is MNHEY and CDR2 is SMNVEV in the germline V gene (reference sequence). V lost 6 bases, J lost 4 bases, and 9 bases stayed unmatched. The CDR3 has 15 amino acids. CDR3 coding DNA: TGTGCCAGCAGCAGAACAGGGGGCATAGGCTATGGCTACACCTTC. It is translated as CASSRTGGIGYGYTF.

In this sample, this clone turned up once. This sequence joins TRBV9 and TRBJ1-2, with D uncertain. Germline loops: CDR1 SGDLS, CDR2 YYNGEE. V was shortened by 2 bases and J by 2 bases, with 13 bases between the two germline ends. The CDR3 runs 15 residues. The CDR3 protein is CASSVEGSTNYGYTF. The CDR3 nucleotides read TGTGCCAGCAGCGTGGAGGGCTCTACGAACTATGGCTACACCTTC.

This clone was seen just once. V is TRBV11-1 and J is TRBJ2-3, with no clear D. Germline assignment: CDR1 SGHAT and CDR2 FQDESV (reference sequence). The CDR3 runs to 13 residues. Trimming removed 5 bases at V and 3 bases at J, with 9 bases between. CDR3 amino acids: CASSLIITDTQYF. In nucleotides, the CDR3 is TGTGCCAGCAGCCTGATAATTACAGATACGCAGTATTTT. The whole variable domain, remainder taken from reference TRBV11-1 and TRBJ2-3, is EAEVAQSPRYKITEKSQAVAFWCDPISGHATLYWYRQILGQGPELLVQFQDESVVDDSQLPKDRFSAERLKGVDSTLKIQPAELGDSAMYLCASSLIITDTQYFGPGTRLTVL.

This chain links TRBV10-3 with TRBJ2-5, with a weak D call TRBD2 (7 bases). The V gene's germline CDR1 is ENHRY and CDR2 SYGVKD. This CDR3 has 13 amino acids. V shed 8 bases and J shed 2 bases, with 12 bases lying between them. CDR3 DNA: TGTGCCATCGGGGGGGGCGGGCAAGAGACCCAGTACTTC. As protein: CAIGGGGQETQYF.

The genes are TRBV7-2 and TRBJ1-1, with unresolved D. V lost 1 base to trimming and J lost 2 bases, with 11 bases between them. CDR3 length: 15 residues. The germline gives CDR1 SGHTA, CDR2 FQGNSA. The CDR3 nucleotides read TGTGCCAGCAGCTTAGTAGGACGCCATAACACTGAAGCTTTCTTT. This codes for CASSLVGRHNTEAFF.

The genes are TRBV9 and TRBJ2-7; 8 nucleotides line up with TRBD1. In germline, CDR1 is SGDLS, CDR2 YYNGEE. V shed 0 bases and J 4 bases; nucleotides not matched to a gene: 6. The CDR3 contains 15 residues. CDR3 sequence reads: CASSVGQGAQYEQYF. The CDR3 coding sequence is TGTGCCAGCAGCGTAGGTCAGGGGGCGCAGTACGAGCAGTACTTC.

This clone has just a few counts. The sample has other DNA sequences that encode this CDR3 too. The rearrangement uses TRBV5-1 and TRBJ2-2, with TRBD1 identical over 9 bases. The germline V gene encodes CDR1 SGHRS and CDR2 YFSETQ. The CDR3 spans 17 residues. V shed 3 bases, J shed 4 bases, and the junction held 10 bases outside the gene matches. CDR3 DNA: TGCGCCAGCAGCTCCACTCCGGGACAGGGAGGCACCGGGGAGCTGTTTTTT. Protein: CASSSTPGQGGTGELFF.

The chain is built from TRBV19 and TRBJ1-5; tentative D call: TRBD1 (5 bases). Trimming took 9 bases from V and 0 from J, leaving 15 bases between them. The CDR3 sequence is 15 residues long. Germline loops: CDR1 LNHDA, CDR2 SQIVND (reference sequence). CDR3 nucleotides: TGTGCCAGCCTTCGGACACCTTATAGCAATCAGCCCCAGCATTTT. Protein sequence: CASLRTPYSNQPQHF.

J is TRBJ2-7 and V is TRBV5-5; TRBD2 is a possible D gene (5 bases). V was clipped by 4 bases and J by 6 bases, with 20 bases between them. CDR1 and CDR2 (germline): SGHKS, YYEKEE (reference sequence). There are 15 residues in the CDR3. The CDR3 DNA follows: TGTGCCAGCAGCCCCGAACAATTAGCGCAGGTCGAGCAGTACGTC. This gives the protein CASSPEQLAQVEQYV.

This clone is a singleton in its sample. The chain is built from TRBV5-5 and TRBJ2-7; weak D call: TRBD2 (5 bases). V was trimmed by 4 bases and J by 0 bases, leaving 8 bases between them. This CDR3 region has 13 residues. Germline V gene lookup returns CDR1 SGHKS and CDR2 YYEKEE (reference sequence). The CDR3 sequence: CASSLASSYEQYV. The DNA of the CDR3 is TGTGCCAGCAGCCTAGCCAGCTCCTACGAGCAGTACGTC.

Many counts were recorded for this clone. The chain is built from TRBV5-6 and TRBJ1-5; D call uncertain. The germline V and J ends were trimmed by 1 base and 3 bases, with 8 bases remaining between them. The CDR3 spans 14 residues. Germline-derived CDR1 and CDR2 are SGHDT and YYEEEE. The CDR3 sequence is CASSLMQVNQPQHF. CDR3 nucleotide sequence: TGTGCCAGCAGCTTGATGCAGGTCAATCAGCCCCAGCATTTT. Using reference TRBV5-6 and TRBJ1-5 for the parts outside the CDR3, the full variable domain is DAGVTQSPTHLIKTRGQQVTLRCSPKSGHDTVSWYQQALGQGPQFIFQYYEEEERQRGNFPDRFSGHQFPNYSSELNVNALLLGDSALYLCASSLMQVNQPQHFGDGTRLSIL.